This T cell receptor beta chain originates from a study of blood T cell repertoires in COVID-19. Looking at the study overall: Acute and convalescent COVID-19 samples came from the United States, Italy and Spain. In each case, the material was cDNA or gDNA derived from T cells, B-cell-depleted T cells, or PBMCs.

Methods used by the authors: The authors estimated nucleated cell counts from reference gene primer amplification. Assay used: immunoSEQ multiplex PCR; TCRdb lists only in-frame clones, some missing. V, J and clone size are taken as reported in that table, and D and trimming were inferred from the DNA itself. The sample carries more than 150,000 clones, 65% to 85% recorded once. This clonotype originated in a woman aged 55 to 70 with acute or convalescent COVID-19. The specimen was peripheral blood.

The CDR3 reads CASTLRDIHSVGYNEQFF. The CDR3 region has the DNA TGTGCCAGCACTCTTCGTGACATCCATAGTGTTGGCTACAATGAGCAGTTCTTC. This rearrangement joins TRBV2 to TRBJ2-1; D ambiguous. With 7 bases removed from V and 3 bases from J, the gap between germline ends came to 25 bases. The CDR3 is 18 residues long. Germline V gives CDR1 SNHLY, CDR2 FYNNEI.